This is a list of T cell receptor beta chains from one sample in a study of cytomegalovirus exposure and HLA in healthy donors. Libraries were prepared by immunoSEQ multiplex PCR; TCRdb keeps only in-frame clonotypes and omits some of them. The table has roughly 120,000 clones, around 75% seen once; the top ten hold 1.6%. The sequencing input was PBMCs. These receptors all stem from a woman between 18 and 30 years old in good health and CMV-seronegative. CDR3s include the opening cysteine and the closing phenylalanine or tryptophan. D genes are given only for firm matches. A row's size may be missing; if present it is once, few, many or a size class.

J | V | D | size | CDR3 | DNA
TRBJ2-5 | TRBV7-8 | . | . | CASSSPRTRRETQYF | TGTGCCAGCAGCTCCCCCAGAACGAGGCGAGAGACCCAGTACTTC
TRBJ1-4 | TRBV5-1 | . | few | CASSSTATNEKLFF | TGCGCCAGCAGCTCGACAGCTACTAATGAAAAACTGTTTTTT
TRBJ1-4 | TRBV2 | . | . | CASSEFQINEKLFF | TGTGCCAGCAGTGAGTTCCAGATTAATGAAAAACTGTTTTTT
TRBJ1-1 | TRBV30 | TRBD1 | few | CAWIRDRGVGNTEAFF | TGTGCCTGGATTAGGGACAGGGGGGTAGGAAACACTGAAGCTTTCTTT
TRBJ1-5 | TRBV9 | . | few | CASSQGRDKSSNQPQHF | TGTGCCAGCAGCCAGGGAAGGGACAAGTCAAGCAATCAGCCCCAGCATTTT
TRBJ1-1 | TRBV6-1 | TRBD1 | . | CASSNGQGNTEAFF | TGTGCCAGCAGTAACGGACAGGGGAACACTGAAGCTTTCTTT
TRBJ1-1 | TRBV7-9 | . | . | CASTLTGNTEAFF | TGTGCCAGCACACTGACAGGAAACACTGAAGCTTTCTTT
TRBJ2-4 | TRBV5-1 | . | . | CASSPIAGGPKNIQYF | TGCGCCAGCAGCCCCATCGCGGGCGGACCCAAAAACATTCAGTACTTC
TRBJ1-1 | TRBV4-1 | TRBD1 | . | CASSQDLVYRGNTEAFF | TGCGCCAGCAGCCAAGATCTGGTGTACAGGGGGAACACTGAAGCTTTCTTT
TRBJ1-5 | TRBV27 | . | . | CASSPSGGNNQPQHF | TGTGCCAGCAGTCCTTCCGGGGGGAACAATCAGCCCCAGCATTTT
TRBJ1-2 | TRBV28 | . | . | CASSIRGSDGYTF | TGTGCCAGCAGTATCCGGGGGTCCGATGGCTACACCTTC
TRBJ2-6 | TRBV30 | . | . | CAWSVLFDSGANVLTF | TGTGCCTGGAGTGTACTATTCGACTCTGGGGCCAACGTCCTGACTTTC
TRBJ2-5 | TRBV4-1 | . | . | CASSRAGRLQETQYF | TGCGCCAGCAGCCGGGCGGGCCGACTCCAAGAGACCCAGTACTTC
TRBJ2-5 | TRBV19 | . | . | CASSMKGASRETQYF | TGTGCCAGTAGTATGAAAGGGGCTTCGCGAGAGACCCAGTACTTC
TRBJ1-5 | TRBV28 | . | . | CASSLLTVYTSNQPQHF | TGTGCCAGCAGTCTATTAACAGTATACACTAGCAATCAGCCCCAGCATTTT
TRBJ1-1 | TRBV6-4 | . | . | CASSDPGKTEAFF | TGTGCCAGCAGTGACCCAGGGAAGACTGAAGCTTTCTTT
TRBJ1-1 | TRBV28 | . | . | CASSLSGDEAFF | TGTGCCAGCAGTTTATCCGGGGATGAAGCTTTCTTT
TRBJ1-6 | TRBV30 | . | . | CAWSGIGTGQRGNSPLHF | TGTGCCTGGAGTGGGATCGGTACAGGCCAAAGGGGGAATTCACCCCTCCACTTT
TRBJ2-7 | TRBV2 | . | . | CASSQTYEQYF | TGTGCCAGCAGTCAGACTTACGAGCAGTACTTC
TRBJ1-1 | TRBV9 | . | . | CASSVAREGNTEAFF | TGTGCCAGCAGCGTAGCCCGAGAGGGGAACACTGAAGCTTTCTTT
TRBJ1-2 | TRBV5-6 | . | . | CASSHRDGELRGYGYTF | TGTGCCAGCAGCCACCGGGACGGGGAGCTCAGGGGCTATGGCTACACCTTC
TRBJ1-1 | TRBV6-6 | . | . | CASSYQTLSGTEAFF | TGTGCCAGCAGTTATCAGACCCTTTCGGGCACTGAAGCTTTCTTT
TRBJ2-1 | TRBV4-1 | TRBD2 | . | CASSLMGLADLWEQFF | TGCGCCAGCAGCCTCATGGGACTAGCCGATCTTTGGGAGCAGTTCTTC
TRBJ1-1 | TRBV27 | . | . | CASSIFADRNTEAFF | TGTGCCAGCAGTATATTCGCTGACAGGAACACTGAAGCTTTCTTT
TRBJ1-3 | TRBV2 | . | few | CASSQGGYSGNTIYF | TGTGCCAGCAGCCAGGGAGGCTACTCTGGAAACACCATATATTTT
TRBJ1-5 | TRBV19 | TRBD1 | . | CASMEGRTGTMGNIQPQHF | TGTGCCAGTATGGAGGGACGGACAGGGACTATGGGGAACATACAGCCCCAGCATTTT
TRBJ2-7 | TRBV11-3 | TRBD1 | once | CASSQGQRYEQYF | TGTGCCAGCAGCCAGGGACAGAGATACGAGCAGTACTTC
TRBJ1-1 | TRBV12-5 | . | . | CASGLTGGSTEAFF | TGTGCTAGTGGTTTGACTGGGGGGAGCACTGAAGCTTTCTTT
TRBJ2-7 | TRBV7-9 | TRBD2 | . | CASSLTGTSGAYYEQYF | TGTGCCAGCAGCTTAACTGGGACTAGCGGGGCCTACTACGAGCAGTACTTC
TRBJ1-3 | TRBV5-4 | TRBD1 | . | CASSLTGVFSGNTIYF | TGTGCCAGCAGCTTGACAGGGGTCTTCTCTGGAAACACCATATATTTT
TRBJ1-5 | TRBV6-1 | TRBD1 | once | CASSVFVQGDDQPQHF | TGTGCCAGCAGTGTTTTCGTACAGGGGGATGATCAGCCCCAGCATTTT
TRBJ1-5 | TRBV6-1 | TRBD1 | . | CASSGRDRGNQPQHF | TGTGCCAGCAGTGGCCGGGACAGGGGCAATCAGCCCCAGCATTTT
TRBJ1-1 | TRBV5-5 | TRBD1 | few | CASSWGTGRNTEAFF | TGTGCCAGCAGCTGGGGGACAGGGCGAAACACTGAAGCTTTCTTT
TRBJ1-1 | TRBV5-1 | . | . | CASSLARGGVTEAFF | TGCGCCAGCAGCTTGGCCCGAGGGGGGGTCACTGAAGCTTTCTTT
TRBJ1-2 | TRBV2 | . | . | CASSTPSGGTYGYTF | TGTGCCAGCAGTACCCCATCGGGGGGGACCTATGGCTACACCTTC
TRBJ1-1 | TRBV7-9 | TRBD1 | . | CASSAPGTVNTEAFF | TGTGCCAGCAGCGCCCCGGGGACAGTTAACACTGAAGCTTTCTTT
TRBJ1-1 | TRBV29-1 | TRBD1 | . | CSVSHRGQGAPEAFF | TGCAGCGTTTCCCATAGGGGACAGGGGGCACCTGAAGCTTTCTTT
TRBJ2-4 | TRBV6-5 | TRBD1 | . | CASSLDRGLNIQYF | TGTGCCAGCAGCCTCGACAGGGGGCTGAACATTCAGTACTTC
TRBJ2-1 | TRBV18 | TRBD1 | . | CASSPIPGQGANEQFF | TGTGCCAGCTCACCTATCCCGGGACAGGGTGCCAATGAGCAGTTCTTC
TRBJ2-1 | TRBV6-5 | . | . | CASSYLQGAINEQFF | TGTGCCAGCAGTTACCTCCAGGGTGCGATAAATGAGCAGTTCTTC
TRBJ2-2 | TRBV5-1 | . | . | CASSSKGTRNTGELFF | TGCGCCAGCAGCTCCAAGGGGACAAGGAACACCGGGGAGCTGTTTTTT
TRBJ2-3 | TRBV28 | TRBD1 | . | CASRVRDRDPDTQYF | TGTGCCAGCAGAGTCCGGGACAGGGACCCAGATACGCAGTATTTT
TRBJ1-1 | TRBV7-9 | . | . | CASSWGFPENTEAFF | TGTGCCAGCAGCTGGGGCTTCCCGGAGAACACTGAAGCTTTCTTT
TRBJ1-5 | TRBV6-6 | . | . | CASSWEDGGNQPQHF | TGTGCCAGCAGTTGGGAGGACGGAGGCAATCAGCCCCAGCATTTT
TRBJ1-5 | TRBV15 | TRBD1 | few | CATSRGGTGPRMLQPQHF | TGTGCCACCAGCAGAGGCGGGACAGGCCCCAGAATGCTGCAGCCCCAGCATTTT
TRBJ2-4 | TRBV5-6 | . | few | CASSRVWDTGPNIQYF | TGTGCCAGCAGCCGAGTGTGGGACACAGGGCCAAACATTCAGTACTTC
TRBJ2-3 | TRBV28 | . | . | CASSLTGADTQYF | TGTGCCAGCAGTTTGACGGGTGCAGATACGCAGTATTTT
TRBJ2-3 | TRBV11-2 | TRBD2 | few | CASSSGLAGTSTDTQYF | TGTGCCAGCAGCTCTGGACTAGCGGGGACTAGCACAGATACGCAGTATTTT
TRBJ2-1 | TRBV27 | . | . | CASTLQGSYNEQFF | TGTGCCAGCACTCTGCAGGGCTCCTACAATGAGCAGTTCTTC
TRBJ1-5 | TRBV19 | TRBD1 | . | CASGQGARSNQPQHF | TGTGCCAGTGGACAGGGGGCGAGGAGCAATCAGCCCCAGCATTTT
TRBJ1-5 | TRBV28 | . | . | CASSNAETQATGKLLPQHF | TGTGCCAGCAGCAACGCCGAGACTCAAGCGACAGGAAAGCTGTTACCCCAGCATTTT
TRBJ1-4 | TRBV5-1 | . | . | CASSPGGGATNEKLFF | TGCGCCAGCAGCCCGGGAGGGGGTGCAACTAATGAAAAACTGTTTTTT
TRBJ1-2 | TRBV9 | . | . | CASSVVDGGGYTF | TGTGCCAGCAGCGTAGTCGACGGGGGGGGCTACACCTTC
TRBJ2-2 | TRBV5-6 | . | few | CASSLRWTPSDTGELFF | TGTGCCAGCAGCCTTAGGTGGACACCATCGGACACCGGGGAGCTGTTTTTT
TRBJ2-5 | TRBV29-1 | . | . | CSVGAGAFRETQYF | TGCAGCGTTGGGGCGGGGGCTTTCCGGGAGACCCAGTACTTC
TRBJ1-1 | TRBV5-6 | . | . | CASSLKVPGTEAFF | TGTGCCAGCAGCTTGAAAGTACCCGGCACTGAAGCTTTCTTT
TRBJ1-5 | TRBV30 | . | . | CAWSVGSGAQHF | TGTGCCTGGAGTGTAGGATCAGGGGCCCAGCATTTT
TRBJ1-1 | TRBV5-1 | . | . | CASSPGGANTEAFF | TGCGCCAGCAGCCCGGGAGGGGCTAACACTGAAGCTTTCTTT
TRBJ1-1 | TRBV6-6 | . | few | CASSWTANTEAFF | TGTGCCAGCAGTTGGACAGCGAACACTGAAGCTTTCTTT